This is a list of T cell receptor beta chains from one sample in a study of T-cell reconstitution after alpha-beta-depleted transplantation in children. MiXCR, applied by TCRdb to the PCR reads, yields one record per CDR3 protein. Here the sample spans about 300,000 distinct CDR3 sequences, over 9% being singletons. The specimen comprised PBMCs, sampled before TCRalphabeta/CD19-depleted stem cell transplant. Every receptor here comes from a boy under two years old with acute myeloid leukemia, due to receive a stem cell transplant. The CDR3 runs from the conserved cysteine through the conserved F or W. The order of the fields is CDR3 protein, CDR3 DNA, D gene, CDR3 length, J gene, V gene, clone size. D genes are given only for firm matches. Where a row states a size, it is once, few, many or the class of an expanded clone; other rows omit it.

CDR3aa: CASSYLAGGGGDTQYF
CDR3nt: TGTGCCAGCAGTTACCTGGCAGGGGGTGGTGGGGATACGCAGTATTTT
d_gene: TRBD1
len: 16
j_gene: TRBJ2-3
v_gene: TRBV6-2/TRBV6-3
abundance: many

CDR3aa: CSVEGDMFYEQYF
CDR3nt: TGCAGCGTTGAAGGGGACATGTTTTACGAGCAGTACTTC
d_gene: .
len: 13
j_gene: TRBJ2-7
v_gene: TRBV29-1
abundance: once

CDR3aa: CASSQWRAGANVLTF
CDR3nt: TGTGCCAGCAGCCAATGGAGGGCTGGGGCCAACGTCCTGACTTTC
d_gene: .
len: 15
j_gene: TRBJ2-6
v_gene: TRBV7-9
abundance: many

CDR3aa: CASSEPYLSNQPQHF
CDR3nt: TGTGCCAGCAGTGAACCGTACCTTAGCAATCAGCCCCAGCATTTT
d_gene: .
len: 15
j_gene: TRBJ1-5
v_gene: TRBV6-1
abundance: few

CDR3aa: CASSFQRGYTF
CDR3nt: TGTGCCAGCAGTTTCCAGAGGGGCTACACCTTC
d_gene: .
len: 11
j_gene: TRBJ1-2
v_gene: TRBV28
abundance: many

CDR3aa: CASSHSRLGYTF
CDR3nt: TGTGCCAGCAGCCATTCAAGGTTGGGCTACACCTTC
d_gene: .
len: 12
j_gene: TRBJ1-2
v_gene: TRBV14
abundance: .

CDR3aa: CASCPGRRGYEQYF
CDR3nt: TGTGCCAGCTGCCCAGGACGAAGGGGCTACGAGCAGTACTTC
d_gene: .
len: 14
j_gene: TRBJ2-7
v_gene: TRBV9
abundance: .

CDR3aa: CASSYPLVNLGPSGANVLTF
CDR3nt: TGTGCCAGCAGTTACCCCCTGGTAAATTTGGGGCCCTCTGGGGCCAACGTCCTGACTTTC
d_gene: .
len: 20
j_gene: TRBJ2-6
v_gene: TRBV6-2/TRBV6-3
abundance: few

CDR3aa: CASSLTERESYEQYF
CDR3nt: TGTGCCAGCAGCCTGACAGAAAGGGAGTCCTACGAGCAGTACTTC
d_gene: .
len: 15
j_gene: TRBJ2-7
v_gene: TRBV12-3/TRBV12-4
abundance: many

CDR3aa: CASSFVAGGLQETQYF
CDR3nt: TGTGCCAGCAGTTTCGTAGCGGGGGGCCTCCAAGAGACCCAGTACTTC
d_gene: TRBD2
len: 16
j_gene: TRBJ2-5
v_gene: TRBV12-3/TRBV12-4
abundance: many

CDR3aa: CASSVGLAGGTSTDTQYF
CDR3nt: TGTGCCAGCAGCGTAGGTCTAGCGGGGGGGACTAGCACAGATACGCAGTATTTT
d_gene: TRBD2
len: 18
j_gene: TRBJ2-3
v_gene: TRBV9
abundance: .

CDR3aa: CASSLPSGGRQPQHF
CDR3nt: TGTGCCAGCAGCCTCCCATCGGGGGGGCGTCAGCCCCAGCATTTT
d_gene: .
len: 15
j_gene: TRBJ1-5
v_gene: TRBV21-1
abundance: many

CDR3aa: CATSRGFSGGPGTQYF
CDR3nt: TGTGCCACCAGCAGAGGTTTTAGCGGGGGACCAGGGACGCAGTATTTT
d_gene: TRBD2
len: 16
j_gene: TRBJ2-3
v_gene: TRBV15
abundance: few

CDR3aa: CASSLIGTPGTVQYF
CDR3nt: TGTGCCAGCAGTCTCATAGGGACCCCCGGGACGGTTCAGTACTTC
d_gene: .
len: 15
j_gene: TRBJ2-4
v_gene: TRBV27
abundance: .

CDR3aa: CASSLNGRGNTEAFF
CDR3nt: TGTGCCAGCAGCTTGAATGGTAGGGGTAACACTGAAGCTTTCTTT
d_gene: .
len: 15
j_gene: TRBJ1-1
v_gene: TRBV5-6
abundance: many

CDR3aa: CASSLWAGNTGELFF
CDR3nt: TGTGCCAGCAGTTTATGGGCGGGGAACACCGGGGAGCTGTTTTTT
d_gene: .
len: 15
j_gene: TRBJ2-2
v_gene: TRBV28
abundance: many

CDR3aa: CASSSTESRGEQYF
CDR3nt: TGCGCCAGCAGCTCGACCGAGTCCCGGGGGGAGCAGTACTTC
d_gene: .
len: 14
j_gene: TRBJ2-7
v_gene: TRBV5-1
abundance: .

CDR3aa: CATSVSSGELFF
CDR3nt: TGTGCCACCAGTGTGTCTAGCGGGGAGCTGTTTTTT
d_gene: .
len: 12
j_gene: TRBJ2-2
v_gene: TRBV24-1
abundance: many

CDR3aa: CASSLGPTGSSYEQYF
CDR3nt: TGTGCCAGCAGCTTAGGCCCCACCGGGAGCTCCTACGAGCAGTACTTC
d_gene: .
len: 16
j_gene: TRBJ2-7
v_gene: TRBV7-2
abundance: many

CDR3aa: CASSKEGETQYF
CDR3nt: TGTGCCAGCAGCAAAGAGGGGGAGACCCAGTACTTC
d_gene: .
len: 12
j_gene: TRBJ2-5
v_gene: TRBV21-1
abundance: many

CDR3aa: CASSLEGGLGTDTQYF
CDR3nt: TGTGCCAGCAGCTTAGAGGGGGGTCTCGGCACAGATACGCAGTATTTT
d_gene: .
len: 16
j_gene: TRBJ2-3
v_gene: TRBV7-8
abundance: many

CDR3aa: CSASSTPRAVGEQYF
CDR3nt: TGCAGTGCTAGTTCAACCCCCAGGGCCGTTGGGGAGCAGTACTTC
d_gene: .
len: 15
j_gene: TRBJ2-7
v_gene: TRBV20-1
abundance: many

CDR3aa: CSATGGPEAFF
CDR3nt: TGCAGTGCCACGGGGGGTCCTGAAGCTTTCTTT
d_gene: .
len: 11
j_gene: TRBJ1-1
v_gene: TRBV20-1
abundance: many

CDR3aa: CSARSSGWDTQYF
CDR3nt: TGCAGTGCTAGGTCCTCAGGGTGGGATACGCAGTATTTT
d_gene: .
len: 13
j_gene: TRBJ2-3
v_gene: TRBV20-1
abundance: many

CDR3aa: CASSARPRGGEKLFF
CDR3nt: TGCGCCAGCAGCGCCCGGCCGAGAGGCGGTGAAAAACTGTTTTTT
d_gene: .
len: 15
j_gene: TRBJ1-4
v_gene: TRBV5-1
abundance: many

CDR3aa: CASGFWTAEAFF
CDR3nt: TGTGCTAGTGGTTTTTGGACAGCTGAAGCTTTCTTT
d_gene: .
len: 12
j_gene: TRBJ1-1
v_gene: TRBV12-5
abundance: many

CDR3aa: CASSQDFVRSGAYEQYF
CDR3nt: TGTGCCAGCAGCCAAGATTTCGTTAGGAGCGGGGCCTACGAGCAGTACTTC
d_gene: TRBD2
len: 17
j_gene: TRBJ2-7
v_gene: TRBV4-2
abundance: many

CDR3aa: CSASRQVPRYGYTF
CDR3nt: TGCAGTGCTAGCCGACAGGTCCCTCGCTATGGCTACACCTTC
d_gene: .
len: 14
j_gene: TRBJ1-2
v_gene: TRBV20-1
abundance: many

CDR3aa: CASSVWGSDTGELFF
CDR3nt: TGTGCCAGCAGCGTATGGGGTAGTGACACCGGGGAGCTGTTTTTT
d_gene: .
len: 15
j_gene: TRBJ2-2
v_gene: TRBV9
abundance: many

CDR3aa: CASRARMKVTGELFF
CDR3nt: TGTGCCAGCAGAGCTAGGATGAAGGTCACCGGGGAGCTGTTTTTT
d_gene: .
len: 15
j_gene: TRBJ2-2
v_gene: TRBV12-3/TRBV12-4
abundance: many

CDR3aa: CASRGIPTNEKLFF
CDR3nt: TGCGCCAGCAGAGGGATACCAACTAATGAAAAACTGTTTTTT
d_gene: .
len: 14
j_gene: TRBJ1-4
v_gene: TRBV5-1
abundance: many

CDR3aa: CASSVGQVPYEQYF
CDR3nt: TGTGCCAGCAGCGTGGGACAGGTTCCCTACGAGCAGTACTTC
d_gene: TRBD1
len: 14
j_gene: TRBJ2-7
v_gene: TRBV9
abundance: many

CDR3aa: CASSRGTLSYNEQFF
CDR3nt: TGTGCCAGCAGCCGCGGGACACTCTCCTACAATGAGCAGTTCTTC
d_gene: .
len: 15
j_gene: TRBJ2-1
v_gene: TRBV12-3/TRBV12-4
abundance: many

CDR3aa: CASSGLSGNTEAFF
CDR3nt: TGTGCCAGCAGTGGGTTGTCGGGGAACACTGAAGCTTTCTTT
d_gene: .
len: 14
j_gene: TRBJ1-1
v_gene: TRBV6-1
abundance: few

CDR3aa: CASSYPPTGETQYF
CDR3nt: TGTGCCAGCAGTTACCCCCCGACAGGAGAGACCCAGTACTTC
d_gene: .
len: 14
j_gene: TRBJ2-5
v_gene: TRBV6-5
abundance: few

CDR3aa: CASSYFRSTEAFF
CDR3nt: TGTGCCAGCAGTTACTTTCGGAGCACTGAAGCTTTCTTT
d_gene: .
len: 13
j_gene: TRBJ1-1
v_gene: TRBV6-2/TRBV6-3
abundance: many

CDR3aa: CASSPDGRGGRPDTQYF
CDR3nt: TGTGCCAGCAGCCCTGACGGTCGGGGGGGCCGGCCAGATACGCAGTATTTT
d_gene: TRBD2
len: 17
j_gene: TRBJ2-3
v_gene: TRBV3-1
abundance: many

CDR3aa: CASGTGVHSPLHF
CDR3nt: TGTGCCAGCGGTACAGGGGTTCATTCACCCCTCCACTTT
d_gene: TRBD1
len: 13
j_gene: TRBJ1-6
v_gene: TRBV27
abundance: .

CDR3aa: CASSPWDRDIDTQYF
CDR3nt: TGTGCCAGCAGTCCCTGGGACAGGGATATAGATACGCAGTATTTT
d_gene: TRBD1
len: 15
j_gene: TRBJ2-3
v_gene: TRBV6-1
abundance: few

CDR3aa: CASSQVLKTGSSYNEQFF
CDR3nt: TGCGCCAGCAGCCAAGTACTAAAGACAGGGAGCTCCTACAATGAGCAGTTCTTC
d_gene: TRBD1
len: 18
j_gene: TRBJ2-1
v_gene: TRBV4-1
abundance: .

CDR3aa: CSVRMGQPVSYEQYF
CDR3nt: TGCAGCGTTAGAATGGGGCAGCCTGTCTCCTACGAGCAGTACTTC
d_gene: .
len: 15
j_gene: TRBJ2-7
v_gene: TRBV29-1
abundance: many

CDR3aa: CASSPRGGGNTGELFF
CDR3nt: TGTGCCAGCAGCCCTAGGGGCGGGGGGAACACCGGGGAGCTGTTTTTT
d_gene: TRBD2
len: 16
j_gene: TRBJ2-2
v_gene: TRBV7-2
abundance: many

CDR3aa: CASSSRYWRGTGARNQPQHF
CDR3nt: TGTGCCAGCAGCTCTAGATACTGGAGAGGAACAGGGGCTCGCAATCAGCCCCAGCATTTT
d_gene: TRBD1
len: 20
j_gene: TRBJ1-5
v_gene: TRBV5-6
abundance: many

CDR3aa: CASSHTGQGNTEAFF
CDR3nt: TGTGCCAGCAGCCATACCGGACAGGGGAACACTGAAGCTTTCTTT
d_gene: TRBD1
len: 15
j_gene: TRBJ1-1
v_gene: TRBV3-1
abundance: many

CDR3aa: CASSFNRAFEAFF
CDR3nt: TGTGCCAGCAGTTTTAACCGGGCCTTTGAAGCTTTCTTT
d_gene: .
len: 13
j_gene: TRBJ1-1
v_gene: TRBV12-3/TRBV12-4
abundance: many

CDR3aa: CASSPQKGREQKLFF
CDR3nt: TGTGCCAGCAGTCCCCAAAAGGGGCGCGAACAAAAACTGTTTTTT
d_gene: .
len: 15
j_gene: TRBJ1-4
v_gene: TRBV28
abundance: .

CDR3aa: CASSLTTNYGYTF
CDR3nt: TGTGCCAGCAGCCTGACCACTAACTATGGCTACACCTTC
d_gene: .
len: 13
j_gene: TRBJ1-2
v_gene: TRBV5-5
abundance: many

CDR3aa: CASLSSGPLGETQYF
CDR3nt: TGTGCCAGCCTTTCTAGCGGTCCCCTAGGGGAGACCCAGTACTTC
d_gene: TRBD2
len: 15
j_gene: TRBJ2-5
v_gene: TRBV28
abundance: many

CDR3aa: CASRARTGAGNTIYF
CDR3nt: TGTGCCAGCAGGGCACGGACAGGGGCAGGAAACACCATATATTTT
d_gene: TRBD1
len: 15
j_gene: TRBJ1-3
v_gene: TRBV6-1
abundance: many

CDR3aa: CASSYTGITDTQYF
CDR3nt: TGTGCCAGCAGTTACACCGGGATCACAGATACGCAGTATTTT
d_gene: .
len: 14
j_gene: TRBJ2-3
v_gene: TRBV6-5
abundance: few

CDR3aa: CASSFPDTEETQYF
CDR3nt: TGTGCCAGCAGTTTCCCGGACACCGAAGAGACCCAGTACTTC
d_gene: .
len: 14
j_gene: TRBJ2-5
v_gene: TRBV28
abundance: many

CDR3aa: CASSLRGPLHF
CDR3nt: TGTGCCAGCAGTTTAAGGGGGCCCCTCCACTTT
d_gene: .
len: 11
j_gene: TRBJ1-6
v_gene: TRBV12-3/TRBV12-4
abundance: many

CDR3aa: CASSFPRQVNRESRNIQYF
CDR3nt: TGTGCCAGCAGTTTTCCAAGACAGGTTAACCGGGAGAGTCGGAACATTCAGTACTTC
d_gene: .
len: 19
j_gene: TRBJ2-4
v_gene: TRBV12-3/TRBV12-4
abundance: many

CDR3aa: CASSFGGQETQYF
CDR3nt: TGTGCCAGCAGTTTCGGGGGACAGGAGACCCAGTACTTC
d_gene: .
len: 13
j_gene: TRBJ2-5
v_gene: TRBV12-3/TRBV12-4
abundance: many

CDR3aa: CASSPGQLILVQETQYF
CDR3nt: TGTGCCAGCAGCCCGGGACAGCTTATACTAGTTCAAGAGACCCAGTACTTC
d_gene: TRBD1
len: 17
j_gene: TRBJ2-5
v_gene: TRBV7-2
abundance: many

CDR3aa: CSVTGGAGQPQHF
CDR3nt: TGCAGCGTTACAGGGGGCGCGGGTCAGCCCCAGCATTTT
d_gene: TRBD1
len: 13
j_gene: TRBJ1-5
v_gene: TRBV29-1
abundance: few

CDR3aa: CASSTRGDSGSQGYNEQFF
CDR3nt: TGTGCCAGCAGCACGAGAGGAGATAGCGGGAGTCAGGGCTACAATGAGCAGTTCTTC
d_gene: TRBD2
len: 19
j_gene: TRBJ2-1
v_gene: TRBV6-5
abundance: many